This TCR beta chain comes out of a study of T cell repertoires in cytomegalovirus infection. As for the study in general: Evidence of both CMV infection and a matching HLA type came from public TCR beta signatures. Study-wide results and caveats: Summed frequency of public TCR beta families distinguished CMV carriers with the relevant HLA.

In TCRdb, the reads were re-called with MiXCR into one record per CDR3 protein. The repertoire holds 630,000 or so distinct CDR3 sequences, with more than 20% as singletons. The CDR3 totals 17 residues. Germline V lookup: CDR1 SGHVS, CDR2 FNYEAQ. After removal of 5 bases from V and 7 bases from J, the junction contained 13 bases not matched to a gene. Notes on this clonotype: Its cognate antigen is unknown. Given a much more abundant clone one base away, this may be a read error.

The sample taken for sequencing was CD8+ T cells from PBMCs. The rearrangement joins TRBV7-6 to TRBJ2-5, with 13 bases identical to TRBD2. The clonotype originates from a human donor in good health (CMV status not recorded). Some clones in this sample may be carry-over from other donors' samples. The CDR3 bases are TGTGCCAGCAGCCCCGGGACTAGCGGGGACTCCTGGGGGACCCAGTACTTC. Protein product: CASSPGTSGDSWGTQYF.